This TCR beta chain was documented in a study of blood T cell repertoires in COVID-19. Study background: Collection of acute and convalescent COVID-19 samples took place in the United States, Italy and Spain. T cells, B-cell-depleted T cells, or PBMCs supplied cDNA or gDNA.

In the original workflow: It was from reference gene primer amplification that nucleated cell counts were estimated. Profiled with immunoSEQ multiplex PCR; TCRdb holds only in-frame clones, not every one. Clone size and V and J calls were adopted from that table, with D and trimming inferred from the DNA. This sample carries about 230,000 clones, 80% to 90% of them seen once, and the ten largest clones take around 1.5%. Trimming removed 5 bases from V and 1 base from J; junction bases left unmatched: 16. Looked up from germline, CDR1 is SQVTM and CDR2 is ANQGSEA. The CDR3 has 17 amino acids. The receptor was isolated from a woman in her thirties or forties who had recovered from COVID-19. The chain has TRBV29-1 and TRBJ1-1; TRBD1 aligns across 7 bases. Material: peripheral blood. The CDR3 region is CSVPTGLASYGNTEAFF. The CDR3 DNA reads TGCAGCGTTCCGACAGGGTTGGCGTCCTACGGGAACACTGAAGCTTTCTTT.